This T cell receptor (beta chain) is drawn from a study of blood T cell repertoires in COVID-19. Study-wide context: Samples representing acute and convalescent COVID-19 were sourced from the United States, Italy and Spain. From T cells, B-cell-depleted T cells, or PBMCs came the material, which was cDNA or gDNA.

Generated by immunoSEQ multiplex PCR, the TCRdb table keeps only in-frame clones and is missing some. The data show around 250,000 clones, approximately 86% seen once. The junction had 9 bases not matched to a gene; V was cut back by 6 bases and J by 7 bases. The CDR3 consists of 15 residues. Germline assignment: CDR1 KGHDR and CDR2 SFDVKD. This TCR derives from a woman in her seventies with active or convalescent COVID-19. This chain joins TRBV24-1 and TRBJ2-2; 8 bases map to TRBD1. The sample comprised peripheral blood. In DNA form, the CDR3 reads TGTGCCACCAGTCGGGACAGGTTCGCCCGCGGGGAGCTGTTTTTT. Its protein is CATSRDRFARGELFF.